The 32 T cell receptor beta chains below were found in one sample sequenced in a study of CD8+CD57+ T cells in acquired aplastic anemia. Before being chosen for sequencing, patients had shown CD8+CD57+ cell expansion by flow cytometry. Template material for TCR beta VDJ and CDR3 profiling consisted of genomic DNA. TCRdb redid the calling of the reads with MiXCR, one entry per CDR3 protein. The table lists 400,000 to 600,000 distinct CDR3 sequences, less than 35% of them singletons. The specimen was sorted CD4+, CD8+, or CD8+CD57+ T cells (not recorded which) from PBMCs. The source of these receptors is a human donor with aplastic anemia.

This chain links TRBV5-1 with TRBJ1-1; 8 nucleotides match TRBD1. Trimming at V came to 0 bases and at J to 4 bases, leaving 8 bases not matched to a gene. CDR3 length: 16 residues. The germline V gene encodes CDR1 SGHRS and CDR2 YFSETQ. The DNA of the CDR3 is TGCGCCAGCAGCTTGGAGGCAGGGGGCGCGATCACTGAAGCTTTCTTT. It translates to CASSLEAGGAITEAFF.

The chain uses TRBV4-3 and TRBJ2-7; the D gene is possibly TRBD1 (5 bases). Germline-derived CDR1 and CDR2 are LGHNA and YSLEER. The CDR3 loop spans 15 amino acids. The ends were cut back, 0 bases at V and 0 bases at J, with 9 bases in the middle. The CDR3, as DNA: TGCGCCAGCAGCCAAGAGACAGTGAGCTCCTACGAGCAGTACTTC. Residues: CASSQETVSSYEQYF.

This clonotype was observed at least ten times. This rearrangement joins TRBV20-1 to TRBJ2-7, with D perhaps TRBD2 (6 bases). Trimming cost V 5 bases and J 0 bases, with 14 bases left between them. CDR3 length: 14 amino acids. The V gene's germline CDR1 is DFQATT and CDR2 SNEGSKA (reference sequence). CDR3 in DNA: TGCAGTGCTGGCGCGGGGTCTAGCTCCTACGAGCAGTACTTC. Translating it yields CSAGAGSSSYEQYF.

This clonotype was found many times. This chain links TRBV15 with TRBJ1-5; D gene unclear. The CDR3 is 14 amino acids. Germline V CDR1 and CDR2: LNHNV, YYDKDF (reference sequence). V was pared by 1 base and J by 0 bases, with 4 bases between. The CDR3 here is CATSRGDSNQPQHF. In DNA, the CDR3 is TGTGCCACCAGCAGAGGCGATAGCAATCAGCCCCAGCATTTT.

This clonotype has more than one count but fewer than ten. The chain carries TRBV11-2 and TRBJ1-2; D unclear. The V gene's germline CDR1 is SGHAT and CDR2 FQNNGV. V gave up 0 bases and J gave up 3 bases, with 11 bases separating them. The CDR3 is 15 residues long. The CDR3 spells CASSLEAAPDYGYTF. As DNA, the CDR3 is TGTGCCAGCAGCTTAGAGGCCGCCCCTGACTATGGCTACACCTTC. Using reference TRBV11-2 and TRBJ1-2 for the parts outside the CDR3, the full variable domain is EAGVAQSPRYKIIEKRQSVAFWCNPISGHATLYWYQQILGQGPKLLIQFQNNGVVDDSQLPKDRFSAERLKGVDSTLKIQPAKLEDSAVYLCASSLEAAPDYGYTFGSGTRLTVV.

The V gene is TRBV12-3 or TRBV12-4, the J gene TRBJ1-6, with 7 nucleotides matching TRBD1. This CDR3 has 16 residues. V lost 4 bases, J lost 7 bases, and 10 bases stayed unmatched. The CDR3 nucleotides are TGTGCCAGCAGTTACTATGCGGGACAGCCGAATTCACCCCTCCACTTT. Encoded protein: CASSYYAGQPNSPLHF.

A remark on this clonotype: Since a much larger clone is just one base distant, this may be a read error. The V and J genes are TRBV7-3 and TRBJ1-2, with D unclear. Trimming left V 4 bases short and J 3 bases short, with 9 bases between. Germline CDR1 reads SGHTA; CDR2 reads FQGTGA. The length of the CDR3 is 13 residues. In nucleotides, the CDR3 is TGTGCCAGCAGCTCGGGAACATACTATGGCTACACCTTC. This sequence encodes CASSSGTYYGYTF.

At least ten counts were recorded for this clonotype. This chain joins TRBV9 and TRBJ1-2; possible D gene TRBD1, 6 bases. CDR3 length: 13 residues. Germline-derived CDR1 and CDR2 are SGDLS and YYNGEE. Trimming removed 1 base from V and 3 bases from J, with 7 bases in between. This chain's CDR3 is CASSVRGDYGYTF. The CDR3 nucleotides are TGTGCCAGCAGCGTAAGGGGGGACTATGGCTACACCTTC.

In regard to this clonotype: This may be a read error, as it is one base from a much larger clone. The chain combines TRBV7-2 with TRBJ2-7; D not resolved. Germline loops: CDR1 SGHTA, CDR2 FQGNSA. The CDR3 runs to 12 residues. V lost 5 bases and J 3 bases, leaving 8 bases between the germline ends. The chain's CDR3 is CASSPLNYEQYF. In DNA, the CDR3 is TGTGCCAGCAGCCCCCTCAACTACGAGCAGTACTTC.

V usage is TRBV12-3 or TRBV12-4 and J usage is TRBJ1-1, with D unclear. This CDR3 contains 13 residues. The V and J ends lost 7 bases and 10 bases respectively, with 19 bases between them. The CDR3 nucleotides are TGTGCCAGCACTTCAACCGGGAAAGAAGGAGCTTTCTTT. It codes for CASTSTGKEGAFF.

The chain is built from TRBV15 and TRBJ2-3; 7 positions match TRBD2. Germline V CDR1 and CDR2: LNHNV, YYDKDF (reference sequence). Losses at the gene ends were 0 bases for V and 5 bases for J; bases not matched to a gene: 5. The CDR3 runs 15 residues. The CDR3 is CATSRDMTSRDTQYF. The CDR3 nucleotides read TGTGCCACCAGCAGAGACATGACTAGCCGAGATACGCAGTATTTT.

The CDR3 here is CASSKRGDSPLHF. CDR3 nucleotide sequence: TGTGCCAGCAGTAAGCGGGGTGATTCACCCCTCCACTTT. The genes are TRBV2 and TRBJ1-6; D call uncertain. Trimming left V 5 bases short and J 8 bases short, with 10 bases between. Looked up from germline, CDR1 is SNHLY and CDR2 is FYNNEI. The CDR3 totals 13 residues.

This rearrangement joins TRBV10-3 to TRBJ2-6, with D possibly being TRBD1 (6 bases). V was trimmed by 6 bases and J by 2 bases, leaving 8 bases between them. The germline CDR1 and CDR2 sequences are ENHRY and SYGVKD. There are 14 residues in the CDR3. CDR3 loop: CAIRSGAGANVLTF. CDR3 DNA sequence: TGTGCCATCAGGTCAGGGGCTGGGGCCAACGTCCTGACTTTC.

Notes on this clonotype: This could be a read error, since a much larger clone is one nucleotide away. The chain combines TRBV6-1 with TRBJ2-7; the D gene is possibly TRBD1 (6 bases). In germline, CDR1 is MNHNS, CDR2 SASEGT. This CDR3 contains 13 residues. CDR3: CASSPGTTYGQYF. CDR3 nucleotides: TGTGCCAGCAGTCCCGGGACAACCTACGGGCAGTACTTC.

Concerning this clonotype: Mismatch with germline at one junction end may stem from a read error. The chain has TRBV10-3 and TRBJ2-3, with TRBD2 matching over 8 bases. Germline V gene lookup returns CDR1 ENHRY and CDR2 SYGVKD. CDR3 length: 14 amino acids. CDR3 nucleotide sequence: TGTGCCATCTCGGGAGGGGGTCACACAGATACGCTGTATTTT. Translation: CAISGGGHTDTLYF.

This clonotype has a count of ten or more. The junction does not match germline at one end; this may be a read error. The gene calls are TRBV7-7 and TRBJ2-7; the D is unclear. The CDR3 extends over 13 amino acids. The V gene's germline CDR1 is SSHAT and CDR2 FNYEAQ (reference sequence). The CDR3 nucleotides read TGTGCTAGCAGCACCGGGTCGACCTACGAGCAGTACTTC. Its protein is CASSTGSTYEQYF.

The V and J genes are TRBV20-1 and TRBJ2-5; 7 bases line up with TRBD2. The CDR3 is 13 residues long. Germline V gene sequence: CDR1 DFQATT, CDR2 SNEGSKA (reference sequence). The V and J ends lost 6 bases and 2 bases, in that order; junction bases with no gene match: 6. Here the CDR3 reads CSAPGGGQETQYF. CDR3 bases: TGCAGTGCCCCGGGGGGAGGGCAAGAGACCCAGTACTTC.

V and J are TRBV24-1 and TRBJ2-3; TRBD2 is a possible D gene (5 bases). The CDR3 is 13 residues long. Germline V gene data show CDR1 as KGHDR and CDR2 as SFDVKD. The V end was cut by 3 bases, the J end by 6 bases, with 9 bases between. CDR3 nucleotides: TGTGCCACCAGTGATGGGAGATCGGATACGCAGTATTTT. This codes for CATSDGRSDTQYF.

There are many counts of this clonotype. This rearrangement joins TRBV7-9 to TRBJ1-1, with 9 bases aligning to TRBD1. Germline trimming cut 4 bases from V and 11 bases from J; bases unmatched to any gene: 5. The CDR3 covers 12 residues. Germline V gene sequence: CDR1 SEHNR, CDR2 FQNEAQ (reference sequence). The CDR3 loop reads CASSWTGDEAFF. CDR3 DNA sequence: TGTGCCAGCAGCTGGACAGGGGATGAGGCTTTCTTT.

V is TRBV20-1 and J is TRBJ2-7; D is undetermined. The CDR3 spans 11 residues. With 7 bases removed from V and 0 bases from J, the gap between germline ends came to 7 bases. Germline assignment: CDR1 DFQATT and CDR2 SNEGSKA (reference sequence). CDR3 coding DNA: TGCAGTGGGAGAAGCTCCTACGAGCAGTACTTC. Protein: CSGRSSYEQYF.

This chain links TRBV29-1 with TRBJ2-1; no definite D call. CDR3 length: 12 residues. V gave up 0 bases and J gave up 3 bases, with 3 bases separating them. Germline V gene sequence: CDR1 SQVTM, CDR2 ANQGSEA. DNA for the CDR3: TGCAGCGTTGAAGATTACTACAATGAGCAGTTCTTC. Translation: CSVEDYYNEQFF.

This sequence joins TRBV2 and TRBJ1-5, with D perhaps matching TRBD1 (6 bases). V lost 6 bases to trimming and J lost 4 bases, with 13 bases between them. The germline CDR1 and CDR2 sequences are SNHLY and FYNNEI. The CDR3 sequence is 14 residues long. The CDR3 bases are TGTGCCAGCAGCCAAGATACAGGGAATCAGCCCCAGCATTTT. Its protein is CASSQDTGNQPQHF.

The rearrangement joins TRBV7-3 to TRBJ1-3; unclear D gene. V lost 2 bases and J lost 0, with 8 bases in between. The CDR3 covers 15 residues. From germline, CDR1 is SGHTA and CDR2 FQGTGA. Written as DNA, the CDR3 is TGTGCCAGCAGCTTAGACCCAACCTCTGGAAACACCATATATTTT. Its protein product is CASSLDPTSGNTIYF.

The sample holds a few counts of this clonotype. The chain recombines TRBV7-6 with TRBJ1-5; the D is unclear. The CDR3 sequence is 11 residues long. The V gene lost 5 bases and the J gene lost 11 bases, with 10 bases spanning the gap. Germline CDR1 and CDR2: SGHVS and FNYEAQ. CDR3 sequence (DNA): TGTGCCAGCAGCGCCGGGGTGACCCAGCATTTT. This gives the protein CASSAGVTQHF.

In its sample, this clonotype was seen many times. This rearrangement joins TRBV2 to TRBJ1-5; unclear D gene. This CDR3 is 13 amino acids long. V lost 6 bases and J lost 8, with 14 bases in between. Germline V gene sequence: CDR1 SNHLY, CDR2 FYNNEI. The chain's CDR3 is CASRGSEFEPQHF. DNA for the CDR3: TGTGCCAGCAGGGGGTCGGAATTTGAGCCCCAGCATTTT.

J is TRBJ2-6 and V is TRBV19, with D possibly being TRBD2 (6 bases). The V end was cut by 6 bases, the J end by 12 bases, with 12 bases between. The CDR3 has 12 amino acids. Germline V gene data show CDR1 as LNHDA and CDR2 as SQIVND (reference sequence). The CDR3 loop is CASRARGSVLTF. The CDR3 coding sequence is TGTGCCAGTAGGGCTCGGGGGAGCGTCCTGACTTTC.

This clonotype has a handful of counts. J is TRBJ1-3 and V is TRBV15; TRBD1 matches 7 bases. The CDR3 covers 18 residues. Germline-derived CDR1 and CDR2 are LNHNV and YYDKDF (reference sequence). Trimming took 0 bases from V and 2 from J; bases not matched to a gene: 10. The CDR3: CATSRDFTQGVAGNTIYF. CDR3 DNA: TGTGCCACCAGCAGAGATTTCACCCAGGGGGTAGCTGGAAACACCATATATTTT. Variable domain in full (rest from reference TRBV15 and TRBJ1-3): DAMVIQNPRYQVTQFGKPVTLSCSQTLNHNVMYWYQQKSSQAPKLLFHYYDKDFNNEADTPDNFQSRRPNTSFCFLDIRSPGLGDTAMYLCATSRDFTQGVAGNTIYFGEGSWLTVV.

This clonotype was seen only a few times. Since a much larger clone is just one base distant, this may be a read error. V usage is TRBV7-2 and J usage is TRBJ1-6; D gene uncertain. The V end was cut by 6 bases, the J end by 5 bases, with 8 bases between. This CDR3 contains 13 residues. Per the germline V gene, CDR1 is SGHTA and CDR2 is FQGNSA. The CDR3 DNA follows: TGTGCCAGCAGTGGGCGGAATAATTCACCCCTCCACTTT. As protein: CASSGRNNSPLHF.

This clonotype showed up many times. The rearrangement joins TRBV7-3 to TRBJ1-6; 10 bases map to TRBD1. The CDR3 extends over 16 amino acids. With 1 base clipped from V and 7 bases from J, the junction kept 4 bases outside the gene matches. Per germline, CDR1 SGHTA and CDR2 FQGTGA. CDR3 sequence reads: CASSLMGDRGNSPLHF. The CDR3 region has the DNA TGTGCCAGCAGCTTAATGGGGGACAGGGGAAATTCACCCCTCCACTTT.

For the CDR3, the DNA is TGTGCCAGCAGCTGGGACAATAGCAATCAGCCCCAGCATTTT. Encoded protein: CASSWDNSNQPQHF. The chain combines TRBV5-5 with TRBJ1-5; possible D gene TRBD1, 6 bases. This CDR3 spans 14 amino acids. The germline V gene encodes CDR1 SGHKS and CDR2 YYEKEE (reference sequence). V shed 3 bases and J shed 0 bases, with 7 bases lying between them.

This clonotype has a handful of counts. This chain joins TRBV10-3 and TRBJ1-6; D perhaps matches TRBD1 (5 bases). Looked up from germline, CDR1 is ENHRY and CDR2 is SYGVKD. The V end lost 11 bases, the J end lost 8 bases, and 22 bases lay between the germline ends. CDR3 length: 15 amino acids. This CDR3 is CAARGKGDGDSPLHF. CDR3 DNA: TGTGCCGCCCGAGGAAAAGGGGACGGAGATTCACCCCTCCACTTT.

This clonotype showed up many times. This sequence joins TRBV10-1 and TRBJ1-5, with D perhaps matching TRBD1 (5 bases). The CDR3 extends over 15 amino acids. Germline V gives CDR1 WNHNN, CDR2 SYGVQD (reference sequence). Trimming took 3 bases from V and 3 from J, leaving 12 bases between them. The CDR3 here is CASSDAGNHNQPQHF. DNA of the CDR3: TGCGCCAGCAGTGATGCAGGGAACCACAATCAGCCCCAGCATTTT.